This TCR beta chain appears in the sequencing data of a study of OX40 agonist ivuxolimab in advanced cancers. The CDR3 has 15 amino acids. CDR1 is SGHVS and CDR2 is FNYEAQ in the germline V gene. V lost 1 base and J 7 bases, leaving 14 bases between the germline ends. Assay: immunoSEQ multiplex PCR; the TCRdb copy retains only in-frame clones and omits some. The sample shows about 64,000 clones, around 90% of them seen only once. Sequenced here: CD4+ or CD8+ T cells sorted from blood, sampled in a trial of the OX40 agonist ivuxolimab. The V call is TRBV7-6, the J call TRBJ1-5; tentative D call: TRBD1 (6 bases). This clonotype was sampled from an adult with an advanced solid tumor such as melanoma, head and neck, liver or kidney cancer. The CDR3 coding sequence is TGTGCCAGCAGCTTAGACGAACAGGGTGCACAGCCCCAGCATTTT. It specifies CASSLDEQGAQPQHF.